Below are 3 T cell receptor beta chains sequenced from a single sample in a study of blood T cell repertoires in COVID-19. The method was immunoSEQ multiplex PCR; TCRdb's version includes in-frame clones alone and lacks a portion of them. In the table there are some 300,000 clones, more than 80% of which are singletons. Source material: peripheral blood. These receptors came from a woman in her forties or fifties with COVID-19, enrolled during active disease.

The chain has TRBV7-2 and TRBJ2-3, with D perhaps TRBD1 (6 bases). The CDR3 is 17 amino acids. Trimming removed 0 bases from V and 1 base from J, with 14 bases in between. Germline assignment: CDR1 SGHTA and CDR2 FQGNSA. The CDR3 sequence is CASSLALTGLRTDTQYF. The DNA for the CDR3 is TGTGCCAGCAGCTTAGCCCTGACAGGACTCCGCACAGATACGCAGTATTTT.

CDR3 DNA: TGTGCCAGCAACAATGGACAGGGATGGAGAGGGTCCTACGAGCAGTACTTC. It yields the protein CASNNGQGWRGSYEQYF. The rearrangement joins TRBV5-6 to TRBJ2-7, with TRBD1 identical over 8 bases. Per germline, CDR1 SGHDT and CDR2 YYEEEE. The ends lost 6 bases at V and 1 base at J; junction bases unmatched: 15. The CDR3 is made up of 17 amino acids.

The rearrangement uses TRBV9 and TRBJ2-3; D is unresolved. This CDR3 spans 12 amino acids. Germline-derived CDR1 and CDR2 are SGDLS and YYNGEE. V was clipped by 3 bases and J by 6 bases, with 8 bases between them. In nucleotides, the CDR3 is TGTGCCAGCAGCGAGTACACCGATACGCAGTATTTT. Amino acid sequence: CASSEYTDTQYF.